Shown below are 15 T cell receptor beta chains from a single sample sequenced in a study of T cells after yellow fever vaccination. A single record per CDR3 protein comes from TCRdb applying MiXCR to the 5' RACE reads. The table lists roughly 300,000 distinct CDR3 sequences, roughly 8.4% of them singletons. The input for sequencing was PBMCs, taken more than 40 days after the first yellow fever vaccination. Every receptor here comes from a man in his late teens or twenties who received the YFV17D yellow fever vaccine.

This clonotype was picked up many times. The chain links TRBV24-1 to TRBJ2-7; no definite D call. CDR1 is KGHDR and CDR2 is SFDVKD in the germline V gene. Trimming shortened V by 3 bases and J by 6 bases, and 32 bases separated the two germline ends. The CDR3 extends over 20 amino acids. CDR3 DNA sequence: TGTGCCACCAGTGATCCACACGAGGCCCGTGGACGAGGCGGCAGGCTCGAGCAGTACTTC. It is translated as CATSDPHEARGRGGRLEQYF.

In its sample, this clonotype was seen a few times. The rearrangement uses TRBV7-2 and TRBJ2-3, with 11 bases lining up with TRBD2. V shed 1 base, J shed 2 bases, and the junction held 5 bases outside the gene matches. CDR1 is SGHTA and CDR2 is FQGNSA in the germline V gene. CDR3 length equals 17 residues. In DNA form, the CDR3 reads TGTGCCAGCAGCTTAGGGGGACTAGCGGTCAACACAGATACGCAGTATTTT. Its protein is CASSLGGLAVNTDTQYF.

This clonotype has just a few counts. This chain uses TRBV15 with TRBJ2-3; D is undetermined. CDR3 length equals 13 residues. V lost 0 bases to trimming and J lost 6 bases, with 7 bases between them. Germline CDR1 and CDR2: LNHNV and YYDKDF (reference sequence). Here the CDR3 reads CATSRDLRDTQYF. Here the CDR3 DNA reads TGTGCCACCAGCAGAGATCTACGGGATACGCAGTATTTT.

The CDR3 protein is CASSQAPGVEQYV. The CDR3 coding sequence is TGCGCCAGCAGCCAAGCCCCCGGGGTCGAGCAGTACGTC. The chain joins TRBV4-1 to TRBJ2-7; D perhaps matches TRBD2 (5 bases). The V and J ends lost 1 base and 6 bases respectively, with 10 bases between them. The CDR3 is 13 residues long. Germline assignment: CDR1 MGHRA and CDR2 YSYEKL.

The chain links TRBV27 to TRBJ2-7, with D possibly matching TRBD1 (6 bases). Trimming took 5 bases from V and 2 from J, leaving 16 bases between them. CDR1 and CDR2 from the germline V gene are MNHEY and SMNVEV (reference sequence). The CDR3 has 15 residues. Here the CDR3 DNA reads TGTGCCAGCAGTGTCCTACAGGGATCCCCCTACGAGCAGTACTTC. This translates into CASSVLQGSPYEQYF.

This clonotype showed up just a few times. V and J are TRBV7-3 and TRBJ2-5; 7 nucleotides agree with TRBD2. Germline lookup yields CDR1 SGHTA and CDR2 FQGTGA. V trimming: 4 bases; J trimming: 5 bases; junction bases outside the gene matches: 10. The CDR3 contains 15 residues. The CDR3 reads CASSYQAGPGETQYF. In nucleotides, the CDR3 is TGTGCCAGCAGCTACCAAGCGGGACCGGGGGAGACCCAGTACTTC.

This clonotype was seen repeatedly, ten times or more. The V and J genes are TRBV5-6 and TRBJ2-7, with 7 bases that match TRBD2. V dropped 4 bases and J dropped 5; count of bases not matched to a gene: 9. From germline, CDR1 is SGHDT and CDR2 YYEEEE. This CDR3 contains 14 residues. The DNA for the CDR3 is TGTGCCAGCAGCCCAGTGGGAGGGGTCCACGAGCAGTACGTC. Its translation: CASSPVGGVHEQYV.

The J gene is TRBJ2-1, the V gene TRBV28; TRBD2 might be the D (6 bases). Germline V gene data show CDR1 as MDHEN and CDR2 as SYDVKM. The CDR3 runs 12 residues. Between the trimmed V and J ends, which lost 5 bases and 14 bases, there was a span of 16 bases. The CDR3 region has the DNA TGTGCCAGCAGTCGGGTCCGGGGGACGGAGTTCTTC. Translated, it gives CASSRVRGTEFF.

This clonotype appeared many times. The CDR3 loop is CASSEGDSRYEQYF. For the CDR3, the DNA is TGCGCCAGCAGTGAAGGGGACTCCCGCTACGAGCAGTACTTC. V is TRBV10-1 and J is TRBJ2-7; weak D call: TRBD2 (6 bases). CDR3 length equals 14 residues. Trimming stripped 3 bases from V and 3 bases from J, with 12 bases between. In germline, CDR1 is WNHNN, CDR2 SYGVQD (reference sequence).

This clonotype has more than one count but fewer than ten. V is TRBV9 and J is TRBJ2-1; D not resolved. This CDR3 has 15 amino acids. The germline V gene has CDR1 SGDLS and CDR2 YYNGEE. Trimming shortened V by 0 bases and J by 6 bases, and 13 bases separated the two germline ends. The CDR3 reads CASSVAASEGNEQFF. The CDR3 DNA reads TGTGCCAGCAGCGTAGCGGCTAGTGAAGGCAATGAGCAGTTCTTC.

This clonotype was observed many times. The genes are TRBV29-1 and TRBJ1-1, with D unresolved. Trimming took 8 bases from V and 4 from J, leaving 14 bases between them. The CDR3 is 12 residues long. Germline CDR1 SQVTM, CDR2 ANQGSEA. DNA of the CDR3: TGCAGCATCGGGTCCCGGGGCACTGAAGCTTTCTTT. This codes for CSIGSRGTEAFF.

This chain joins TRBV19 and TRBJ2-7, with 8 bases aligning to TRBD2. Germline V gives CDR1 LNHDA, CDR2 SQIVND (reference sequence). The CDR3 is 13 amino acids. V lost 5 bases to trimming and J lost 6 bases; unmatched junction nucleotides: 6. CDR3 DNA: TGTGCCAGTAGTTCGAAGCGGGGGCTCGAGCAGTACGTC. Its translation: CASSSKRGLEQYV.

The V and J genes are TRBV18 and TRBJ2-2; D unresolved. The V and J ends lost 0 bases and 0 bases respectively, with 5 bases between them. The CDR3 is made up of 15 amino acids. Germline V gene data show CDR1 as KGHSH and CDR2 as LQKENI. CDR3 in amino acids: CASSPPGPNTGELFF. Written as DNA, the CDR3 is TGTGCCAGCTCACCACCAGGGCCGAACACCGGGGAGCTGTTTTTT.

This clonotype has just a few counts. CDR3 bases: TGCGCCAGCACCTCACAGGGGGCAAGCGGGGAGCTGTTTTTT. Amino acid sequence: CASTSQGASGELFF. The chain joins TRBV5-1 to TRBJ2-2; 9 bases agree with TRBD1. CDR3 size: 14 residues. Per the germline V gene, CDR1 is SGHRS and CDR2 is YFSETQ. Trimming cost V 6 bases and J 7 bases; bases outside gene matches: 7.

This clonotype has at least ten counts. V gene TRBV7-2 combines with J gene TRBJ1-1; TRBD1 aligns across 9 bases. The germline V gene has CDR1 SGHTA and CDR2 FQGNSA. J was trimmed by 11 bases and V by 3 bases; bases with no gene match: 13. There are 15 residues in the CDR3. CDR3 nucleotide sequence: TGTGCCAGCAGCTTGATGTTGGGACAGGGAATGGTGGCTTTCTTT. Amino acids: CASSLMLGQGMVAFF.